The TCR beta chain described here comes from a study of blood T cell repertoires in COVID-19. Whole-study context: Specimens from acute and convalescent COVID-19 originated in the United States, Italy and Spain.

Sequencing was performed with immunoSEQ multiplex PCR; in TCRdb, only in-frame clones are kept and a portion is missing. The sample lists 200,000 or so clones, 83% occurring once. V gave up 1 base and J gave up 10 bases; unmatched junction bases: 7. In germline, CDR1 is MGHRA, CDR2 YSYEKL. This CDR3 comprises 15 residues. The chain recombines TRBV4-1 with TRBJ2-1, with 10 bases that match TRBD2. This clonotype originated in a woman in her forties or fifties who had been exposed to COVID-19. The sample was PBMCs or T cells enriched from blood (not recorded which). The CDR3 loop is CASSQVSGGAREQFF. CDR3 DNA sequence: TGCGCCAGCAGCCAAGTCAGCGGGGGGGCCAGGGAGCAGTTCTTC.